Presented here are 10 T cell receptor beta chains from one specimen sequenced in a study of T cell responses to AZD1222 COVID-19 vaccine. Assay: immunoSEQ multiplex PCR; the TCRdb copy retains only in-frame clones and omits some. Of about 85,000 clones listed, around 85% were seen once; the top ten hold roughly 7.5%. Sequences were derived from peripheral blood, sampled on day 0 of AZD1222 vaccination. The receptors here all came from an adult in good health.

The V and J genes are TRBV6-5 and TRBJ1-2, with D perhaps matching TRBD1 (6 bases). The CDR3 covers 12 residues. Looked up from germline, CDR1 is MNHEY and CDR2 is SVGAGI. V shed 8 bases and J shed 7 bases, with 14 bases lying between them. The CDR3 region is CASLAGVSGYTF. The CDR3 DNA sequence: TGTGCCAGCCTCGCAGGGGTCAGTGGCTACACCTTC.

V is TRBV25-1 and J is TRBJ1-1; D might be TRBD1 (6 bases). V lost 4 bases to trimming and J lost 2 bases, with 11 bases between them. The germline V gene has CDR1 MGHDK and CDR2 SYGVNS. The length of the CDR3 is 14 residues. The CDR3 coding sequence is TGTGCCAGCAGTGGGGGGGCGGTTAACACTGAAGCTTTCTTT. Its translation is CASSGGAVNTEAFF.

This chain connects TRBV4-1 to TRBJ2-7, with 7 bases that match TRBD1. The CDR3 has 16 residues. The junction had 9 bases not matched to a gene; V was cut back by 4 bases and J by 0 bases. CDR1 and CDR2 (germline): MGHRA, YSYEKL. The CDR3, as DNA: TGCGCCAGCAGCCCCCGCGGACAGGTGAGCTCCTACGAGCAGTACTTC. The encoded protein is CASSPRGQVSSYEQYF.

The genes are TRBV28 and TRBJ2-1, with D possibly TRBD2 on 5 matching bases. Trimming removed 4 bases at V and 8 bases at J, with 21 bases between. The CDR3 covers 16 residues. From germline, CDR1 is MDHEN and CDR2 SYDVKM. In DNA, the CDR3 is TGTGCCAGCAGTTATGCCGGACTGCCGGCGGAGGATGAGCAGTTCTTC. This gives the protein CASSYAGLPAEDEQFF.

The chain recombines TRBV2 with TRBJ1-6; 7 nucleotides match TRBD1. Looked up from germline, CDR1 is SNHLY and CDR2 is FYNNEI. The CDR3 runs to 17 residues. The ends lost 7 bases at V and 3 bases at J; junction bases unmatched: 12. The CDR3 coding sequence is TGTGCCAGCACACAGGGGTCGGTCGGGGTCTATAATTCACCCCTCCACTTT. Translated: CASTQGSVGVYNSPLHF.

In this sample, this clone turned up a few times. The rearrangement joins TRBV27 to TRBJ2-7; TRBD1 matches 9 bases. Germline loops: CDR1 MNHEY, CDR2 SMNVEV (reference sequence). The CDR3 covers 15 residues. After removal of 5 bases from V and 3 bases from J, the junction contained 8 bases not matched to a gene. The CDR3 region is CASSIPGQGIYEQYF. CDR3 sequence (DNA): TGTGCCAGCAGTATACCGGGACAGGGTATCTACGAGCAGTACTTC.

This clone was seen a single time. The rearrangement uses TRBV11-2 and TRBJ2-3; perhaps TRBD1 as D (5 bases). The V end was cut by 8 bases, the J end by 6 bases, with 12 bases between. The germline gives CDR1 SGHAT, CDR2 FQNNGV. This CDR3 spans 12 amino acids. The CDR3 nucleotides read TGTGCCAGCTCCAGGGAAAGGGATACGCAGTATTTT. It is translated as CASSRERDTQYF.

The rearrangement uses TRBV10-2 and TRBJ1-6; possibly TRBD1 for D (6 bases). The CDR3 totals 16 residues. The germline V gene has CDR1 WSHSY and CDR2 SAAADI. Trimming left V 4 bases short and J 3 bases short, with 13 bases between. CDR3 sequence (DNA): TGCGCCAGCAGTGGGGTAACAGGGAACTATAATTCACCCCTCCACTTT. Encoded protein: CASSGVTGNYNSPLHF.

This clone was seen a handful of times. The chain is built from TRBV7-8 and TRBJ2-1, with 9 bases lining up with TRBD1. V lost 3 bases, J lost 8 bases, and 5 bases stayed unmatched. The CDR3 length is 14 residues. The V gene's germline CDR1 is SGHVS and CDR2 FQNEAQ. The DNA of the CDR3 is TGTGCCAGCAGCTTGGGGACAGGGCCCTATGAGCAGTTCTTC. It translates to CASSLGTGPYEQFF.

The chain links TRBV10-3 to TRBJ1-6; unclear D gene. Germline CDR1 reads ENHRY; CDR2 reads SYGVKD. CDR3 length equals 15 residues. V lost 0 bases and J 7 bases, leaving 10 bases between the germline ends. In nucleotides, the CDR3 is TGTGCCATCAGTGAGTCGGTCAGCGGGAATTCACCCCTCCACTTT. Translating it yields CAISESVSGNSPLHF.